Each of the 10 T cell receptor beta chains below was sequenced from the same sample in a study of shared T cell receptors in the human thymus. TCRdb keeps only in-frame clones here, not all; method: immunoSEQ multiplex PCR. In the table there are approximately 400,000 clones, approximately 95% of which are singletons. The sequenced material came from thymocytes. These receptors were obtained from a human donor.

The V and J genes are TRBV5-1 and TRBJ2-5, with D possibly matching TRBD1 (5 bases). Germline-derived CDR1 and CDR2 are SGHRS and YFSETQ. This CDR3 spans 13 amino acids. The ends were cut back, 0 bases at V and 2 bases at J, with 5 bases in the middle. The DNA for the CDR3 is TGCGCCAGCAGCTTGGGGACACAAGAGACCCAGTACTTC. It specifies CASSLGTQETQYF.

This sequence joins TRBV11-3 and TRBJ2-7; 9 bases are shared with TRBD1. The CDR3 covers 17 residues. V was pared by 4 bases and J by 2 bases, with 12 bases of the junction left unmatched. Germline CDR1 is SGHNT and CDR2 is YENEEA. CDR3 in amino acids: CASSSGEWDRVTYEQYF. The CDR3 DNA is TGTGCCAGCAGCTCAGGGGAGTGGGACAGGGTAACCTACGAGCAGTACTTC.

The chain combines TRBV15 with TRBJ2-7; possible D gene TRBD1, 6 bases. This CDR3 has 15 residues. Germline V gene data show CDR1 as LNHNV and CDR2 as YYDKDF (reference sequence). Trimming left V 0 bases short and J 6 bases short, with 15 bases between. The DNA for the CDR3 is TGTGCCACCAGCAGAGAGGTAGGGGGTCCGGGCGAGCAGTACTTC. Its protein is CATSREVGGPGEQYF.

This CDR3 reads CASSWGQSSSYEQYF. The CDR3 DNA reads TGTGCCAGCAGCTGGGGACAGTCGTCTTCCTACGAGCAGTACTTC. This chain links TRBV6-6 with TRBJ2-7; 7 nucleotides align to TRBD1. V gave up 6 bases and J gave up 1 base; unmatched junction bases: 9. This CDR3 comprises 15 residues. The germline V gene encodes CDR1 MNHNY and CDR2 SVGAGI (reference sequence).

The gene calls are TRBV5-1 and TRBJ2-3, with D possibly matching TRBD1 (5 bases). Deletions cut 0 bases from V and 2 bases from J, with 10 bases between. This CDR3 is 15 amino acids long. Germline V gene lookup returns CDR1 SGHRS and CDR2 YFSETQ. The CDR3 bases are TGCGCCAGCAGCTTGGGGGGCCTCCACACAGATACGCAGTATTTT. This encodes CASSLGGLHTDTQYF.

The chain combines TRBV7-6 with TRBJ1-6, with TRBD1 matching over 10 bases. The CDR3 extends over 15 amino acids. Germline V lookup: CDR1 SGHVS, CDR2 FNYEAQ. V was clipped by 5 bases and J by 7 bases; unmatched bases: 5. CDR3 loop: CASSPGQGDNSPLHF. In DNA, the CDR3 is TGTGCCAGCAGCCCTGGACAGGGGGACAATTCACCCCTCCACTTT. Variable domain in full (rest from reference TRBV7-6 and TRBJ1-6): GAGVSQSPRYKVTKRGQDVALRCDPISGHVSLYWYRQALGQGPEFLTYFNYEAQQDKSGLPNDRFSAERPEGSISTLTIQRTEQRDSAMYRCASSPGQGDNSPLHFGNGTRLTVT.

CDR3 protein: CASSHRQGIGQPQHF. In DNA form, the CDR3 reads TGTGCCAGCAGTCACCGACAGGGAATCGGACAGCCCCAGCATTTT. This chain connects TRBV6-5 to TRBJ1-5; 7 positions agree with TRBD1. V was pared by 5 bases and J by 7 bases, with 11 bases of the junction left unmatched. In germline, CDR1 is MNHEY, CDR2 SVGAGI. The CDR3 loop spans 15 amino acids.

V is TRBV15 and J is TRBJ2-1; the match to TRBD2 covers 13 bases. The CDR3 is 17 residues long. Germline CDR1 LNHNV, CDR2 YYDKDF (reference sequence). The junction had 9 bases not matched to a gene; V was cut back by 3 bases and J by 7 bases. The CDR3 loop reads CATSSGLGLAGSNEQFF. As DNA, the CDR3 is TGTGCCACCAGCAGCGGACTGGGACTAGCGGGATCTAATGAGCAGTTCTTC.

The chain recombines TRBV28 with TRBJ2-7; D may be TRBD1 (6 bases). CDR1 is MDHEN, CDR2 SYDVKM, per germline. Trimming took 6 bases from V and 3 from J, leaving 18 bases between them. The CDR3 runs 15 residues. The CDR3 nucleotides read TGTGCCAGCAGCCTCCCCGGACAGTTGAACTACGAGCAGTACTTC. It codes for CASSLPGQLNYEQYF. The complete variable domain, with remaining parts taken from reference TRBV28 and TRBJ2-7, reads DVKVTQSSRYLVKRTGEKVFLECVQDMDHENMFWYRQDPGLGLRLIYFSYDVKMKEKGDIPEGYSVSREKKERFSLILESASTNQTSMYLCASSLPGQLNYEQYFGPGTRLTVT.

The chain has TRBV6-1 and TRBJ2-5, with D hard to call. The CDR3 is 14 residues long. The V gene lost 6 bases and the J gene lost 5 bases, with 16 bases spanning the gap. Germline values: CDR1 MNHNS, CDR2 SASEGT. For the CDR3, the DNA is TGTGCCAGCAGCTGGTCCCCGCCCCCTGAGACCCAGTACTTC. Its translation is CASSWSPPPETQYF.